Sequencing of this TCR beta chain was carried out in a study of PD-1 blockade in mismatch repair-deficient tumors. Profiling relied on immunoSEQ multiplex PCR, and the TCRdb table lists in-frame clones only, not all of them. The sample includes 56,000 or so clones, approximately 81% of them seen just once. Mismatch repair deficiency was confirmed in all patients, by PCR or immunohistochemistry. A few pembrolizumab responders had their TCRs sequenced. Study-wide results and limits: After pembrolizumab, tumor-resident clones rose rapidly, then generally contracted before radiologic responses.

In this sample, this clone turned up a few times. Its antigen is not identified. Material: peripheral blood, obtained about 4.5 months after starting pembrolizumab. The TCR comes from an adult with mismatch repair-deficient cancer.

CDR3 DNA sequence: TGTGCCAGCAGCTGGGACGATACGCAGTATTTT. As protein: CASSWDDTQYF. This rearrangement joins TRBV5-6 to TRBJ2-3, with D perhaps matching TRBD1 or TRBD2 (5 bases each). Germline values: CDR1 SGHDT, CDR2 YYEEEE. CDR3 length equals 11 residues. The V gene lost 3 bases and the J gene lost 6 bases, with 5 bases spanning the gap.